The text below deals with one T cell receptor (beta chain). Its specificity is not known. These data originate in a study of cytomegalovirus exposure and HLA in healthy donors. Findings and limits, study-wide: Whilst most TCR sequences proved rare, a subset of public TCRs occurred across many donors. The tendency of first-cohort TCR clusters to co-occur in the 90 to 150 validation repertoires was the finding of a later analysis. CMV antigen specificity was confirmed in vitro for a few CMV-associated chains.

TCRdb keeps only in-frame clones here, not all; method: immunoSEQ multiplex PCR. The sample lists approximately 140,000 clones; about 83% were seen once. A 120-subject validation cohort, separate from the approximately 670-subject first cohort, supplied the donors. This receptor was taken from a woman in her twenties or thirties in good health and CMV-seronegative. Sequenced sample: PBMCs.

CDR3 protein: CASSPGQGGTEAFF. Written as DNA, the CDR3 is TGTGCCAGCTCACCGGGACAGGGGGGAACTGAAGCTTTCTTT. The rearrangement links TRBV18 to TRBJ1-1, with TRBD1 matching 11 bases. Unmatched junction bases numbered 2, after V lost 3 bases and J lost 5 bases. Germline V lookup: CDR1 KGHSH, CDR2 LQKENI. The CDR3 contains 14 residues.